This T cell receptor beta chain came from a study of cytomegalovirus exposure and HLA in healthy donors. A multiplex PCR was run with 60 Vbeta primers and 13 Jbeta primers. Sequenced by immunoSEQ multiplex PCR; TCRdb stores in-frame clones only, minus some. The table has some 200,000 clones, around 83% seen once. The CDR3 length is 16 residues. Trimming removed 5 bases at V and 2 bases at J, with 16 bases between. The V gene's germline CDR1 is MDHEN and CDR2 SYDVKM. The genes are TRBV28 and TRBJ1-5; a possible D gene is TRBD1 (6 bases). This TCR came from a man aged 50 or older in good health and CMV-seronegative. Specimen: PBMCs. The CDR3 loop is CASSPPGQGRNQPQHF. The CDR3 DNA sequence: TGTGCCAGCAGTCCCCCCGGCCAGGGGCGCAATCAGCCCCAGCATTTT.